Below are 4 T cell receptor beta chains sequenced from a single sample in a study of OX40 agonist ivuxolimab in advanced cancers. The assay was immunoSEQ multiplex PCR, and TCRdb's table has in-frame clones only and misses some. The data show 57,000 or so clones, more than 70% seen once. The specimen comprised CD4+ or CD8+ T cells sorted from blood, sampled in a trial of the OX40 agonist ivuxolimab. The receptors derive from an adult with an advanced solid tumor such as melanoma, head and neck, liver or kidney cancer.

This sequence joins TRBV19 and TRBJ2-5, with a tentative D call TRBD2 (6 bases). The CDR3 consists of 13 residues. Germline V gives CDR1 LNHDA, CDR2 SQIVND (reference sequence). Trimming cost V 5 bases and J 5 bases, with 12 bases left between them. The CDR3 loop reads CASSPTSGETQYF. In DNA, the CDR3 is TGTGCCAGTAGTCCGACTAGTGGGGAGACCCAGTACTTC.

The chain links TRBV4-2 to TRBJ1-5; D unresolved. Trimming took 0 bases from V and 5 from J, leaving 5 bases between them. Germline CDR1 reads LGHNA; CDR2 reads YNFKEQ. CDR3 length: 13 amino acids. CDR3 coding DNA: TGTGCCAGCAGCCAAGACAGATATCAGCCCCAGCATTTT. It specifies CASSQDRYQPQHF.

V gene TRBV2 combines with J gene TRBJ2-6; 11 nucleotides match TRBD2. The CDR3 contains 17 residues. The germline gives CDR1 SNHLY, CDR2 FYNNEI. V shed 7 bases and J 2 bases; nucleotides not matched to a gene: 7. The DNA of the CDR3 is TGTGCCAGCACCTCGGGACTAGCGGCCACTGGGGCCAACGTCCTGACTTTC. Residues: CASTSGLAATGANVLTF.

The chain carries TRBV5-6 and TRBJ2-5; tentatively, D is TRBD2 (5 bases). Trimming cost V 3 bases and J 2 bases, with 11 bases left between them. The length of the CDR3 is 14 residues. Germline CDR1 and CDR2: SGHDT and YYEEEE. CDR3 DNA: TGTGCCAGCAGCTCCCCCGGGAAGCAAGAGACCCAGTACTTC. It yields the protein CASSSPGKQETQYF.